This T cell receptor beta chain came from a study of blood T cell repertoires in COVID-19. About the research overall: Researchers got acute and convalescent COVID-19 samples from the United States, Italy and Spain.

As processed by the authors: Using reference gene primer amplification, nucleated cell counts were estimated. TCRdb's table, derived via immunoSEQ multiplex PCR, lists solely in-frame clones and lacks some. V and J calls and clone size are as listed in that table; D and trimming were resolved from the DNA. The data show some 85,000 clones, 89% seen once. V was clipped by 3 bases and J by 13 bases, with 18 bases between them. The CDR3 is 13 amino acids. Germline V lookup: CDR1 SGHAT, CDR2 FQNNGV. Sequenced: peripheral blood. The gene calls are TRBV11-2 and TRBJ1-2; tentatively, D is TRBD1 (5 bases). This TCR was sampled from a man in his fifties or sixties with acute or convalescent COVID-19. CDR3 protein: CASSFGDSYLLTF. The DNA of the CDR3 is TGTGCCAGCAGCTTTGGTGACAGTTATCTTCTCACCTTC.